This record concerns one T cell receptor (beta chain) sequence. Its cognate antigen is unknown. The data are from a study of response to subunit inactivated influenza vaccine. Study findings and constraints: Few additional T cells are recruited per seasonal influenza vaccination, authors suggested.

The germline V gene encodes CDR1 SGHTA and CDR2 FQGTGA. This CDR3 is 13 amino acids long. V dropped 6 bases and J dropped 6; count of bases not matched to a gene: 3. TCRdb re-analysed the RT-PCR reads in MiXCR, keeping a single row per CDR3 protein. This sample has roughly 710,000 distinct CDR3 sequences, with 11% to 15% found just once. The chain joins TRBV7-3 to TRBJ2-4; TRBD2 aligns across 9 bases. The source is a man aged 50 or older who received an inactivated influenza vaccine. The source was PBMCs from blood, collected 14 to 15 days before vaccination. CDR3 in DNA: TGTGCCAGCAGTAGCGGGAGCGGAAACATTCAGTACTTC. Residues: CASSSGSGNIQYF.